Described below is a single T cell receptor beta chain sequence and its context. In the authors' workflow: Scientists estimated how many nucleated cells there were by amplifying reference gene primers. Repertoires were generated with immunoSEQ multiplex PCR, while TCRdb's copy carries only in-frame clones and drops some. V, J and clone size reflect that table, while D and trimming were determined from the DNA. Altogether approximately 61,000 clones are present, approximately 83% being singletons, with the ten largest covering around 13%. This sample stems from a study of blood T cell repertoires in COVID-19. V lost 4 bases and J lost 7, with 8 bases in between. This CDR3 region has 11 residues. Germline V gene sequence: CDR1 SGHRS, CDR2 YFSETQ.

The source of this sequence is a human donor in a cohort sampled during active COVID-19. Material for sequencing was peripheral blood. V is TRBV5-1 and J is TRBJ1-2; D ambiguous. CDR3 in DNA: TGCGCCAGCAGCATTGCGTTTGGCTACACCTTC. This sequence encodes CASSIAFGYTF.